The entry below gives a single TCR beta chain sequence along with its context. Its antigen is undetermined. V shed 8 bases, J shed 9 bases, and the junction held 11 bases outside the gene matches. The CDR3 contains 14 residues. The germline gives CDR1 SEHNR, CDR2 FQNEAQ (reference sequence). The data belong to a study of beta chain features in type 1 diabetes. Study summary: All samples combined gave about 100 million sorted cells for examination.

General study findings and limits: Compared to healthy donors, patients appeared to have naive, central memory and Treg TCRB repertoires that were more alike. Researchers caution that PCR might favor shorter templates, equally among patients and controls. In all four CD4+ subsets, TCRB CDR3 length was significantly, moderately reduced in type 1 diabetes.

Expressed TCRB transcripts were sequenced, since all the RNA that had been isolated was reverse transcribed. Libraries were prepared by immunoSEQ multiplex PCR; TCRdb keeps only in-frame clonotypes and omits some of them. Counted here are 200,000 to 250,000 clones, approximately 16% occurring once; the ten biggest clones make up approximately 0.086%. A heparinised blood draw that averaged about 110 mL was obtained once from each donor. Sequences were obtained from naive CD4+ T cells from blood. J is TRBJ2-2 and V is TRBV7-9, with 8 nucleotides matching TRBD2. The TCR sequence derives from a man in his thirties or forties with type 1 diabetes. CDR3 region: CASGSGRAGWELFF. CDR3 nucleotides: TGTGCCAGCGGGAGCGGGAGAGCAGGATGGGAGCTGTTTTTT.